This T cell receptor beta chain derives from a study of molecular identifiers for immune sequencing clone quantification. Libraries of bulk TCR were made by previously described methods (with listed TCR primers). TCRdb re-analysed the PCR reads in MiXCR, keeping a single row per CDR3 protein. The table has nearly 650,000 distinct CDR3 sequences, less than 30% seen once. Regarding the study as a whole: Sharing of a barcode by identical TCR molecules could cause highly expanded clone sizes to be underestimated.

With 5 bases removed from V and 0 bases from J, the gap between germline ends came to 13 bases. This CDR3 spans 15 amino acids. The germline gives CDR1 SEHNR, CDR2 FQNEAQ (reference sequence). This clonotype has only a few counts. Its antigen is unidentified. Based on a CD8+CD4-CCR7+CD45RA+ profile, naive CD8 T cells were sorted. Material: naive CD8+ T cells from blood, with Jurkat cell RNA spiked in. Subset defined: FACS-sorted CD8+CD4-CCR7+CD45RA+ naive T cells. The TCR originated in a human donor in good health. Some libraries in this study had Jurkat cell RNA spiked in. This rearrangement joins TRBV7-9 to TRBJ1-2; D is ambiguous. The CDR3 is CASSNGLLTNYGYTF. The DNA for the CDR3 is TGTGCCAGCAGCAACGGATTATTGACTAACTATGGCTACACCTTC.